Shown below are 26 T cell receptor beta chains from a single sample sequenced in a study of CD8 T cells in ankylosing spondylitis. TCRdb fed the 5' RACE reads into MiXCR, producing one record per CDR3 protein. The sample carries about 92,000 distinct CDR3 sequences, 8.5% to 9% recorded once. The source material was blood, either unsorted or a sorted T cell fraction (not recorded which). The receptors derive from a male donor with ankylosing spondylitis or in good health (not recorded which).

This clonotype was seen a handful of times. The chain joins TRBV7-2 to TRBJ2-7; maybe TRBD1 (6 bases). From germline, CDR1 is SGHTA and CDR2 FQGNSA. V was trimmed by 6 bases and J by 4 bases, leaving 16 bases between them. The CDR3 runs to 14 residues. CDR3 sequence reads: CASRLQGLDYEQYF. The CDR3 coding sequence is TGTGCCAGCAGATTACAGGGCTTGGATTACGAGCAGTACTTC. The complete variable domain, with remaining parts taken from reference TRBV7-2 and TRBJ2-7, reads GAGVSQSPSNKVTEKGKDVELRCDPISGHTALYWYRQSLGQGLEFLIYFQGNSAPDKSGLPSDRFSAERTGGSVSTLTIQRTQQEDSAVYLCASRLQGLDYEQYFGPGTRLTVT.

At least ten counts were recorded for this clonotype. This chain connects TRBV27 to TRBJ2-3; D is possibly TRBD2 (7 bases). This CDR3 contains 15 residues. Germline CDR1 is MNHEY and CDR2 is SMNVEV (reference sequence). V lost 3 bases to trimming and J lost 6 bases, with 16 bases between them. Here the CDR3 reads CASSFEGGPWDTQYF. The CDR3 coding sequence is TGTGCCAGCAGTTTTGAGGGGGGGCCATGGGATACGCAGTATTTT.

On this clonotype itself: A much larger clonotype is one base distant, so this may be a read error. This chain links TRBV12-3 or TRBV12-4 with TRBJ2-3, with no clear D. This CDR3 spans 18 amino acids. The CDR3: CACSLVWAAYTSTDTQYF. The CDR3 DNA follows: TGTGCCTGCAGTTTAGTTTGGGCAGCTTATACAAGCACAGATACGCAGTATTTT.

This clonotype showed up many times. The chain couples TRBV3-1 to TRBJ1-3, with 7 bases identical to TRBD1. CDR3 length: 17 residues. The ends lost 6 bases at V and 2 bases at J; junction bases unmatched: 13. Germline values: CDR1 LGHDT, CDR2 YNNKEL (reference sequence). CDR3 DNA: TGTGCCAGCAGACAAAGACCGGGACAGAATCCTGGAAACACCATATATTTT. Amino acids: CASRQRPGQNPGNTIYF.

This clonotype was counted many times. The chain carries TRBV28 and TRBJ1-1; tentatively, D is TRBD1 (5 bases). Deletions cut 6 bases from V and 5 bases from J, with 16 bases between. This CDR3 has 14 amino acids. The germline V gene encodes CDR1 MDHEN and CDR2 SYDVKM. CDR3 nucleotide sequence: TGTGCCAGCAGCGAGCGTAGCGGGGGGACTGAAGCTTTCTTT. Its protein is CASSERSGGTEAFF.

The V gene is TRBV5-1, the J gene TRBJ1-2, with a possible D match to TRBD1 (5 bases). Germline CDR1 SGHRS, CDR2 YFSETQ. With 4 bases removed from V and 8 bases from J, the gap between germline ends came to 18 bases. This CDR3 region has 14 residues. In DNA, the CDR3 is TGCGCCAGCAGCCCGGACACGGGCCTCTTAGGCTACACCTTC. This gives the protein CASSPDTGLLGYTF. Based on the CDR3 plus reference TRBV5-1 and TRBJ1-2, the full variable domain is KAGVTQTPRYLIKTRGQQVTLSCSPISGHRSVSWYQQTPGQGLQFLFEYFSETQRNKGNFPGRFSGRQFSNSRSEMNVSTLELGDSALYLCASSPDTGLLGYTFGSGTRLTVV.

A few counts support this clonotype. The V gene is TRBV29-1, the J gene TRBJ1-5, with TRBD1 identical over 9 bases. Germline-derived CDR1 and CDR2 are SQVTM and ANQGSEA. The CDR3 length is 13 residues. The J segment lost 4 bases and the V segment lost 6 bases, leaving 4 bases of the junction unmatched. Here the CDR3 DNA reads TGCAGCGTCCGCGACAGGGGGAATCAGCCCCAGCATTTT. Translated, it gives CSVRDRGNQPQHF.

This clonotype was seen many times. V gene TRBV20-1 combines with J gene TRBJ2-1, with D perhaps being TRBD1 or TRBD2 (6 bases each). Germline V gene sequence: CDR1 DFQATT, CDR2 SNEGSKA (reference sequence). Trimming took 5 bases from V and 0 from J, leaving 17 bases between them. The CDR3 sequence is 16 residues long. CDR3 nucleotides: TGCAGTGCTGGCGGGACACGCACTAGCTCCTACAATGAGCAGTTCTTC. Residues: CSAGGTRTSSYNEQFF.

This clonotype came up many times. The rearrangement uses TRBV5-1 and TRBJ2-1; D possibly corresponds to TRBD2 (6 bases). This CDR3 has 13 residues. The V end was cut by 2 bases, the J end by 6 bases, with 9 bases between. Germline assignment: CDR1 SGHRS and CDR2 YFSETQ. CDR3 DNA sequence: TGCGCCAGCAGCTTTGGCGGGGCCAATGAGCAGTTCTTC. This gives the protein CASSFGGANEQFF.

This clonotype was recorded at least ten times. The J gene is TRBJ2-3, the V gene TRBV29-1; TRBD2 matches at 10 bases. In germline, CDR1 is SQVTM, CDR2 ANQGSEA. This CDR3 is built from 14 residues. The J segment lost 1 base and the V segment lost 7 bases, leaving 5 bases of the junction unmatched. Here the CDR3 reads CSADGTSGTDTQYF. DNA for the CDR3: TGCAGCGCAGACGGGACTAGCGGCACAGATACGCAGTATTTT.

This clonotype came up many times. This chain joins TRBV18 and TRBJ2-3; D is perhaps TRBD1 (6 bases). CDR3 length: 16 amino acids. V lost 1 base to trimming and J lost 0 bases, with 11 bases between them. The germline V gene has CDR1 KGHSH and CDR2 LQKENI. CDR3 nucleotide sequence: TGTGCCAGCTCACCACGGGCAGGGGCCAGCACAGATACGCAGTATTTT. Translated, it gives CASSPRAGASTDTQYF.

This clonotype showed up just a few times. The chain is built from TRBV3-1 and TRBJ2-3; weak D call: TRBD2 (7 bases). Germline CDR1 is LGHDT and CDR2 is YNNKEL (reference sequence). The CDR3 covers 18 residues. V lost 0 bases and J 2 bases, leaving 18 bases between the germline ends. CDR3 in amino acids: CASSQEGGGRGHTDTQYF. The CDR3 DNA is TGTGCCAGCAGCCAAGAGGGAGGGGGGCGGGGCCACACAGATACGCAGTATTTT.

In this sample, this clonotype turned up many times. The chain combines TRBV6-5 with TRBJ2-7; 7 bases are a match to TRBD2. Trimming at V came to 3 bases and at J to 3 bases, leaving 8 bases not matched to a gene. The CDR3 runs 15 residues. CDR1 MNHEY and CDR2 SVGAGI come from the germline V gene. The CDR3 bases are TGTGCCAGCAGTTATGGGCGGGGGTCCTTCTACGAGCAGTACTTC. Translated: CASSYGRGSFYEQYF.

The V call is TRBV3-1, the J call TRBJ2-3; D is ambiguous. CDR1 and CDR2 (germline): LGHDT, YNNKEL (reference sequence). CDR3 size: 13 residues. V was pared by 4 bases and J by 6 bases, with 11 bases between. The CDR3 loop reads CASSPTPSDTQYF. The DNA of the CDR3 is TGTGCCAGCAGCCCCACCCCCTCGGATACGCAGTATTTT.

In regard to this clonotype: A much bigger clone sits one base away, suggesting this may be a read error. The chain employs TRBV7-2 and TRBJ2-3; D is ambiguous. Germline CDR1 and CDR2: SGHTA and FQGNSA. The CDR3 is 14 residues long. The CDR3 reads CASSPDFYTNTQYF. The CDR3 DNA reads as TGTGCCAGCAGTCCTGACTTCTACACAAATACGCAGTATTTT.

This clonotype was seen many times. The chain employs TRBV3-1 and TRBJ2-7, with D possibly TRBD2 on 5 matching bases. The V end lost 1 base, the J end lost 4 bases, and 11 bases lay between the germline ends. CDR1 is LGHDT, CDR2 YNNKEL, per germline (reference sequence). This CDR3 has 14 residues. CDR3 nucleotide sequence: TGTGCCAGCAGCCAAGCTTCTAGCAGTTACGAGCAGTACTTC. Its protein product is CASSQASSSYEQYF.

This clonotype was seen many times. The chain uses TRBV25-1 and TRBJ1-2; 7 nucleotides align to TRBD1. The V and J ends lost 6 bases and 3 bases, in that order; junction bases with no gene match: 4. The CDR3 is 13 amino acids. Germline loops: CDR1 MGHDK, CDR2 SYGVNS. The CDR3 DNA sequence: TGTGCCAGCAGGGGCAGGGGGGACTATGGCTACACCTTC. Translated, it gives CASRGRGDYGYTF.

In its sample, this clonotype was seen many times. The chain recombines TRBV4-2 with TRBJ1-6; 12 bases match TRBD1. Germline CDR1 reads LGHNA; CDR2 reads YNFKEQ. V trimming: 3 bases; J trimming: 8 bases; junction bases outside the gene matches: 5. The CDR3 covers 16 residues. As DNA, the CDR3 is TGTGCCAGCAGCCATCGGGACAGGGGGCCGGATTCACCCCTCCACTTT. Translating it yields CASSHRDRGPDSPLHF.

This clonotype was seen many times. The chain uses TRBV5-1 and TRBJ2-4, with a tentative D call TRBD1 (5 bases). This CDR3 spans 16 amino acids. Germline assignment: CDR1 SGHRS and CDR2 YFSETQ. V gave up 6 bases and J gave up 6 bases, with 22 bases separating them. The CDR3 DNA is TGCGCCAGCACCCCAACATTCGCACAGGTGGGAAACATTCAGTACTTC. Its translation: CASTPTFAQVGNIQYF. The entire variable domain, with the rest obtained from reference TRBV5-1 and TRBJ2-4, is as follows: KAGVTQTPRYLIKTRGQQVTLSCSPISGHRSVSWYQQTPGQGLQFLFEYFSETQRNKGNFPGRFSGRQFSNSRSEMNVSTLELGDSALYLCASTPTFAQVGNIQYFGAGTRLSVL.

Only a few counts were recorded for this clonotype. The CDR3 nucleotides read TGTGCCAGCAGCTCGGGACTAGCGGGGGGGACCCAGTACTTC. The encoded protein is CASSSGLAGGTQYF. The chain combines TRBV7-2 with TRBJ2-5, with 15 bases fitting TRBD2. Germline V gene lookup returns CDR1 SGHTA and CDR2 FQGNSA. This CDR3 region has 14 residues. V trimming: 4 bases; J trimming: 7 bases; junction bases outside the gene matches: 1.

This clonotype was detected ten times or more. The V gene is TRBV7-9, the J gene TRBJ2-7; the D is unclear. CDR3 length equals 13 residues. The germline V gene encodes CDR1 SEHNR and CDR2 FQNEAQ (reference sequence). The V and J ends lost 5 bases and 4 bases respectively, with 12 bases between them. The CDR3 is CASSPETPYEQYF. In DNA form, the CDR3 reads TGTGCCAGCAGCCCCGAGACACCATACGAGCAGTACTTC.

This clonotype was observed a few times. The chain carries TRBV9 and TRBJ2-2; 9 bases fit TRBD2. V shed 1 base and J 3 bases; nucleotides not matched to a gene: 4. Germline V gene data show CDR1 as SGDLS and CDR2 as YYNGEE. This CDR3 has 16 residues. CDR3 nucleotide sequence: TGTGCCAGCAGCGTAACGGCGGGGGGGCACACCGGGGAGCTGTTTTTT. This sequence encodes CASSVTAGGHTGELFF. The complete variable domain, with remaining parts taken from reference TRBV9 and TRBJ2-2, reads DSGVTQTPKHLITATGQRVTLRCSPRSGDLSVYWYQQSLDQGLQFLIQYYNGEERAKGNILERFSAQQFPDLHSELNLSSLELGDSALYFCASSVTAGGHTGELFFGEGSRLTVL.

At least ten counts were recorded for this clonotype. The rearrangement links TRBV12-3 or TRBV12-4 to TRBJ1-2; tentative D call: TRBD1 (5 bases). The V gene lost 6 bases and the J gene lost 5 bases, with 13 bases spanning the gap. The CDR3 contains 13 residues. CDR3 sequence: CASSPGAGYGYTF. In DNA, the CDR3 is TGTGCCAGCAGCCCCGGGGCCGGTTATGGCTACACCTTC.

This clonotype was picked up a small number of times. The CDR3 loop is CASSLGFSYTF. CDR3 sequence (DNA): TGTGCCAGCAGTTTGGGGTTTTCCTACACCTTC. The rearrangement joins TRBV12-3 or TRBV12-4 to TRBJ1-2; D unresolved. Deletions cut 3 bases from V and 10 bases from J, with 9 bases between. This CDR3 has 11 amino acids.

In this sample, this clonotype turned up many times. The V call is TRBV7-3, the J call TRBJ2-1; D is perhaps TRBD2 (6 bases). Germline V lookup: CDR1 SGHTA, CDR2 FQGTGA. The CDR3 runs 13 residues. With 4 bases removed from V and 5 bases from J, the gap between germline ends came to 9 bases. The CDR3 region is CASSSGLNNEQFF. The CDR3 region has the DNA TGTGCCAGCAGCTCGGGACTGAACAATGAGCAGTTCTTC.

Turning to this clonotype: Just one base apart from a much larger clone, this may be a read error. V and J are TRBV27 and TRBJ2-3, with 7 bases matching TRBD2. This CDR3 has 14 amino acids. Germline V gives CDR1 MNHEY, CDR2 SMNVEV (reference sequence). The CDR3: CASRSGVSTATQYF. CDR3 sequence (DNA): TGTGCCAGCAGGAGCGGGGTTAGCACAGCTACGCAGTATTTT.